The 9 T cell receptor beta chains given below trace back to one sample, sequenced in a study of CD8 T cells in Susac syndrome. The RNA, about 0.5 to 1 ug, was put through reverse transcription using random hexamers. One entry per CDR3 protein, called by TCRdb with MiXCR from the immunoSEQ multiplex PCR reads. The repertoire holds some 150,000 distinct CDR3 sequences, around 94% seen once, with more than 0.065% in the top ten. Sequenced input: CD4+ T cells from PBMCs. The receptors shown here come from a human donor in good health.

The chain links TRBV29-1 to TRBJ2-1; 10 nucleotides line up with TRBD1. Trimming cost V 7 bases and J 4 bases; bases outside gene matches: 13. Per the germline V gene, CDR1 is SQVTM and CDR2 is ANQGSEA. CDR3 size: 16 residues. Written as DNA, the CDR3 is TGCAGCGCAGAGAACTCCGGGACAGGGGCGTACAATGAGCAGTTCTTC. Translated: CSAENSGTGAYNEQFF.

The V gene is TRBV4-2, the J gene TRBJ2-6, with no clear D. V was cut by 1 base and J by 1 base, with 5 bases left in between. Germline lookup yields CDR1 LGHNA and CDR2 YNFKEQ. There are 15 residues in the CDR3. CDR3 residues: CASSQVGSGANVLTF. Here the CDR3 DNA reads TGTGCCAGCAGCCAAGTCGGATCTGGGGCCAACGTCCTGACTTTC.

V and J are TRBV5-1 and TRBJ1-1, with D unclear. The ends were cut back, 0 bases at V and 0 bases at J, with 3 bases in the middle. Germline CDR1 reads SGHRS; CDR2 reads YFSETQ. The CDR3 is 13 residues long. CDR3 nucleotide sequence: TGCGCCAGCAGCTTGGGTCTGAACACTGAAGCTTTCTTT. As protein: CASSLGLNTEAFF.

This chain joins TRBV12-3 or TRBV12-4 and TRBJ2-1; D tentatively reads TRBD1 or TRBD2 (5 bases each). V shed 6 bases and J shed 8 bases, with 11 bases lying between them. The CDR3 length is 12 residues. This chain's CDR3 is CASRTLGDEQFF. The CDR3 DNA reads TGTGCCAGCAGAACACTGGGGGATGAGCAGTTCTTC.

This clonotype has only a few counts. The chain joins TRBV20-1 to TRBJ2-7; tentative D call: TRBD2 (6 bases). V lost 8 bases and J 1 base, leaving 15 bases between the germline ends. Per germline, CDR1 DFQATT and CDR2 SNEGSKA (reference sequence). This CDR3 is 13 amino acids long. CDR3 bases: TGCAGTCCCTCGGCGGAGGGGTCCTACGAGCAGTACTTC. It yields the protein CSPSAEGSYEQYF.

The chain recombines TRBV3-1 with TRBJ2-7; D uncertain. CDR1 is LGHDT and CDR2 is YNNKEL in the germline V gene (reference sequence). V dropped 1 base and J dropped 1 base, with 8 bases sitting between them. CDR3 length: 14 residues. CDR3 nucleotides: TGTGCCAGCAGCCAAGTAGGAGCTTCCTACGAGCAGTACTTC. Residues: CASSQVGASYEQYF.

V usage is TRBV5-1 and J usage is TRBJ2-7; 10 nucleotides line up with TRBD1. Germline trimming cut 4 bases from V and 7 bases from J; bases unmatched to any gene: 11. Looked up from germline, CDR1 is SGHRS and CDR2 is YFSETQ. The CDR3 is made up of 15 amino acids. This CDR3 is CASSRTGGPPEEQYF. Here the CDR3 DNA reads TGCGCCAGCAGCCGGACAGGGGGTCCCCCTGAGGAGCAGTACTTC.

This chain uses TRBV28 with TRBJ2-5, with D maybe TRBD1 (5 bases). Germline V gene sequence: CDR1 MDHEN, CDR2 SYDVKM. V was shortened by 2 bases and J by 4 bases, with 14 bases between the two germline ends. The CDR3 loop spans 15 amino acids. CDR3 DNA: TGTGCCAGCAGTTTAAGCAGGGTCGGATCAGAGACCCAGTACTTC. It is translated as CASSLSRVGSETQYF.

This clonotype was detected only once. V and J are TRBV7-2 and TRBJ2-7, with TRBD1 matching over 7 bases. The CDR3 is 17 residues long. Unmatched junction bases numbered 10, after V lost 1 base and J lost 1 base. Germline V gives CDR1 SGHTA, CDR2 FQGNSA. CDR3 sequence: CASSLEIGGLVSYEQYF. The CDR3 DNA follows: TGTGCCAGCAGCTTAGAAATAGGGGGCTTGGTGTCCTACGAGCAGTACTTC.